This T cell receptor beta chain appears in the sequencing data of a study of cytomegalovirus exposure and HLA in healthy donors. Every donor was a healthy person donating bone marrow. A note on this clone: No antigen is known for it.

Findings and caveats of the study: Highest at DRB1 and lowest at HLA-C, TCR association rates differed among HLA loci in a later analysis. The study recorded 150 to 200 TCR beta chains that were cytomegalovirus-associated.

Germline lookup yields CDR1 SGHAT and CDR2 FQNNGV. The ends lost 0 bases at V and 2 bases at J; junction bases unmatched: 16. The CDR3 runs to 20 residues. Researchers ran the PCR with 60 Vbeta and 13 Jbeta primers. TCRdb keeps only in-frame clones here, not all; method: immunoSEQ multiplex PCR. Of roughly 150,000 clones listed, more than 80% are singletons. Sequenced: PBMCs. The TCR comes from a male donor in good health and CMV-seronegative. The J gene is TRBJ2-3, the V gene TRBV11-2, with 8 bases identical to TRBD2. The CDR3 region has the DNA TGTGCCAGCAGCTTAGATGGCGGGGGGCCTTATTCTCCCGACACAGATACGCAGTATTTT. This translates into CASSLDGGGPYSPDTDTQYF.